The 29 T cell receptor beta chains presented below share a single source sample, sequenced in a study of blood T cell repertoires in COVID-19. Some clones are missing from TCRdb's copy, which holds only in-frame ones; the method was immunoSEQ multiplex PCR. This sample has hundreds of thousands of clones, with around 83% found just once. Sequenced: peripheral blood. The receptors here all came from an elderly man with acute or convalescent COVID-19.

V usage is TRBV15 and J usage is TRBJ2-5, with 7 bases identical to TRBD2. The CDR3 sequence is 14 residues long. Germline CDR1 is LNHNV and CDR2 is YYDKDF (reference sequence). The junction had 5 bases not matched to a gene; V was cut back by 3 bases and J by 4 bases. CDR3 region: CATSRVIAGETQYF. DNA of the CDR3: TGTGCCACCAGCAGGGTGATAGCGGGAGAGACCCAGTACTTC.

The chain has TRBV30 and TRBJ1-6, with TRBD1 as a possible D gene (5 bases). The CDR3 consists of 13 residues. The V gene's germline CDR1 is GTSNPN and CDR2 SVGIG (reference sequence). V was shortened by 5 bases and J by 7 bases, with 12 bases between the two germline ends. CDR3 region: CAWAPGPNSPLHF. CDR3 DNA sequence: TGTGCCTGGGCGCCAGGGCCGAATTCACCCCTCCACTTT.

The chain is built from TRBV10-3 and TRBJ2-2, with a tentative D call TRBD1 (6 bases). The germline gives CDR1 ENHRY, CDR2 SYGVKD. V lost 0 bases, J lost 5 bases, and 13 bases lay in between. This CDR3 has 16 residues. This chain's CDR3 is CAISESPRGVTGELFF. Here the CDR3 DNA reads TGTGCCATCAGTGAGTCGCCCAGGGGTGTTACCGGGGAGCTGTTTTTT.

The chain joins TRBV4-1 to TRBJ1-4, with TRBD1 matching 11 bases. V dropped 4 bases and J dropped 8; count of bases not matched to a gene: 3. Germline values: CDR1 MGHRA, CDR2 YSYEKL. The CDR3 spans 14 residues. CDR3 loop: CASSLGTGGEKLFF. CDR3 bases: TGCGCCAGCAGCCTCGGGACAGGGGGAGAAAAACTGTTTTTT.

This sequence joins TRBV4-1 and TRBJ2-1; possible D gene TRBD2, 6 bases. Trimming stripped 5 bases from V and 4 bases from J, with 15 bases between. The CDR3 is made up of 15 amino acids. From germline, CDR1 is MGHRA and CDR2 YSYEKL. The CDR3: CASSAREWGYNEQFF. The CDR3 region has the DNA TGCGCCAGCAGCGCTCGGGAGTGGGGGTACAATGAGCAGTTCTTC.

The chain carries TRBV6-5 and TRBJ1-2; the match to TRBD1 covers 8 bases. Germline V lookup: CDR1 MNHEY, CDR2 SVGAGI. V lost 6 bases, J lost 1 base, and 7 bases stayed unmatched. The CDR3 is 15 residues long. The CDR3 nucleotides are TGTGCCAGCAGAGTCGGGACAGGTAATAACTATGGCTACACCTTC. Protein: CASRVGTGNNYGYTF.

V is TRBV2 and J is TRBJ2-1; 7 positions agree with TRBD1. Germline lookup yields CDR1 SNHLY and CDR2 FYNNEI. The CDR3 has 15 amino acids. Trimming took 8 bases from V and 3 from J; bases not matched to a gene: 10. Here the CDR3 reads CASEPPGQLYNEQFF. The CDR3 DNA reads as TGTGCCAGCGAGCCCCCGGGACAGCTCTACAATGAGCAGTTCTTC.

Here the CDR3 DNA reads TGTGCCTGGAGTGTAATCTCCGGGCCAGGGGAGACCCAGTACTTC. Amino acids: CAWSVISGPGETQYF. This chain connects TRBV30 to TRBJ2-5; a possible D gene is TRBD1 (5 bases). Looked up from germline, CDR1 is GTSNPN and CDR2 is SVGIG (reference sequence). Trimming removed 0 bases from V and 5 bases from J, with 16 bases in between. This CDR3 is built from 15 residues.

The chain joins TRBV3-1 (or the pseudogene TRBV3-2) to TRBJ1-1, with D possibly being TRBD1 (5 bases). This CDR3 has 14 residues. The germline CDR1 and CDR2 sequences are LGHDT and YNNKEL (reference sequence). V was trimmed by 4 bases and J by 7 bases, leaving 16 bases between them. The CDR3 bases are TGTGCCAGCAGCCGAATATCAGACAGTGTTGAAGCTTTCTTT. The encoded protein is CASSRISDSVEAFF.

The chain is built from TRBV28 and TRBJ2-7; D is perhaps TRBD2 (6 bases). From germline, CDR1 is MDHEN and CDR2 SYDVKM. V lost 3 bases, J lost 2 bases, and 14 bases lay in between. CDR3 length: 15 amino acids. As DNA, the CDR3 is TGTGCCAGCAGTTTGCCAACCGGGAGCCCCTACGAGCAGTACTTC. Amino acid sequence: CASSLPTGSPYEQYF.

This clone was picked up a small number of times. The V and J genes are TRBV30 and TRBJ1-2, with 8 bases lining up with TRBD1. The germline V gene has CDR1 GTSNPN and CDR2 SVGIG (reference sequence). The J segment lost 6 bases and the V segment lost 5 bases, leaving 5 bases of the junction unmatched. The CDR3 covers 12 residues. The CDR3 is CAWETGVNGYTF. In DNA, the CDR3 is TGTGCCTGGGAGACAGGGGTTAATGGCTACACCTTC. Together with reference TRBV30 and TRBJ1-2, the CDR3 gives the full variable domain: SQTIHQWPATLVQPVGSPLSLECTVEGTSNPNLYWYRQAAGRGLQLLFYSVGIGQISSEVPQNLSASRPQDRQFILSSKKLLLSDSGFYLCAWETGVNGYTFGSGTRLTVV.

This clone was seen once. This chain joins TRBV12-3 or TRBV12-4 and TRBJ1-2, with D maybe TRBD1 (6 bases). V was cut by 4 bases and J by 8 bases, with 14 bases left in between. The CDR3 is 13 residues long. The CDR3 loop reads CASSSGQLWGYTF. The CDR3 DNA sequence: TGTGCCAGCAGTTCCGGACAGCTGTGGGGCTACACCTTC.

The chain carries TRBV5-1 and TRBJ1-5; D might be TRBD1 (6 bases). CDR1 is SGHRS and CDR2 is YFSETQ in the germline V gene. This CDR3 is 13 amino acids long. Deletions cut 3 bases from V and 3 bases from J, with 7 bases between. CDR3 nucleotide sequence: TGCGCCAGCAGCTCAGGGGACAATCAGCCCCAGCATTTT. Amino acids: CASSSGDNQPQHF.

V gene TRBV28 combines with J gene TRBJ2-5; 7 positions agree with TRBD2. The CDR3 spans 16 residues. Germline V gene data show CDR1 as MDHEN and CDR2 as SYDVKM. V was pared by 5 bases and J by 2 bases, with 11 bases of the junction left unmatched. CDR3 DNA: TGTGCCAGCAGTCCATCGCCGGGACTACCACAAGAGACCCAGTACTTC. It is translated as CASSPSPGLPQETQYF.

The chain has TRBV5-1 and TRBJ1-2; D not certain. From germline, CDR1 is SGHRS and CDR2 YFSETQ. Trimming removed 0 bases from V and 3 bases from J, with 3 bases in between. The length of the CDR3 is 12 residues. CDR3 DNA sequence: TGCGCCAGCAGCTTGGCCGACTATGGCTACACCTTC. As protein: CASSLADYGYTF.

This chain joins TRBV28 and TRBJ1-2; no clear D gene. CDR1 and CDR2 from the germline V gene are MDHEN and SYDVKM. V was cut by 6 bases and J by 8 bases, with 16 bases left in between. The CDR3 has 13 residues. The CDR3 sequence is CASRRYGLTGYTF. The CDR3 nucleotides read TGTGCCAGCAGACGCTATGGTCTTACGGGCTACACCTTC.

With regard to this clone: Different DNA sequences within this sample yield the same CDR3. The V call is TRBV5-1, the J call TRBJ1-4; no clear D gene. The CDR3 length is 14 residues. V was cut by 1 base and J by 5 bases, with 9 bases left in between. Germline CDR1 and CDR2: SGHRS and YFSETQ. This CDR3 reads CASSLSQVNEKLFF. The CDR3, as DNA: TGCGCCAGCAGCTTGTCCCAGGTGAATGAAAAACTGTTTTTT.

The chain recombines TRBV30 with TRBJ2-7; TRBD2 might be the D (7 bases). V was clipped by 2 bases and J by 5 bases, with 13 bases between them. The CDR3 is 13 residues long. CDR1 and CDR2 from the germline V gene are GTSNPN and SVGIG (reference sequence). The CDR3 DNA reads TGTGCCTGGAGTAGGGGGGGATTCGACGAGCAGTACTTC. This translates into CAWSRGGFDEQYF.

This clone was found once. V gene TRBV6-4 combines with J gene TRBJ2-7, with D tentatively TRBD1 (6 bases). The germline CDR1 and CDR2 sequences are MRHNA and SNTAGT. The CDR3 consists of 15 residues. V shed 6 bases and J shed 1 base, with 16 bases lying between them. CDR3 bases: TGTGCCAGCAGCGCCCCGGGACAACCGTCCTACGAGCAGTACTTC. Its translation is CASSAPGQPSYEQYF.

J is TRBJ2-3 and V is TRBV9; D remains ambiguous. V was shortened by 7 bases and J by 0 bases, with 9 bases between the two germline ends. From germline, CDR1 is SGDLS and CDR2 YYNGEE. CDR3 length: 13 residues. The DNA of the CDR3 is TGTGCCAGCCGTAACAGTAGCACAGATACGCAGTATTTT. Residues: CASRNSSTDTQYF.

V usage is TRBV30 and J usage is TRBJ1-6, with 8 positions matching TRBD1. This CDR3 spans 13 amino acids. The V and J ends lost 5 bases and 9 bases, in that order; junction bases with no gene match: 6. In germline, CDR1 is GTSNPN, CDR2 SVGIG (reference sequence). CDR3 sequence: CAWGGQEGSPLHF. CDR3 coding DNA: TGTGCCTGGGGGGGACAGGAAGGTTCACCCCTCCACTTT. Combining the CDR3 with reference TRBV30 and TRBJ1-6 gives the whole variable domain SQTIHQWPATLVQPVGSPLSLECTVEGTSNPNLYWYRQAAGRGLQLLFYSVGIGQISSEVPQNLSASRPQDRQFILSSKKLLLSDSGFYLCAWGGQEGSPLHFGNGTRLTVT.

This chain joins TRBV3-1 (or the pseudogene TRBV3-2) and TRBJ1-4, with 9 bases aligning to TRBD1. The CDR3 is 17 residues long. With 4 bases clipped from V and 5 bases from J, the junction kept 11 bases outside the gene matches. CDR1 and CDR2 (germline): LGHDT, YNNKEL (reference sequence). Written as DNA, the CDR3 is TGTGCCAGCAGCCGAGGTAGAGGGACAGGGACAAATGAAAAACTGTTTTTT. Protein product: CASSRGRGTGTNEKLFF.

The chain recombines TRBV5-1 with TRBJ1-1; TRBD1 might be the D (5 bases). V was trimmed by 0 bases and J by 8 bases, leaving 17 bases between them. Germline-derived CDR1 and CDR2 are SGHRS and YFSETQ. The CDR3 has 15 amino acids. The CDR3, as DNA: TGCGCCAGCAGCTTGGAAGGGACTATCACACTGGAAGCTTTCTTT. Encoded protein: CASSLEGTITLEAFF.

This clone was counted only a few times. The chain joins TRBV11-2 to TRBJ1-2; no clear D gene. This CDR3 comprises 13 residues. Germline-derived CDR1 and CDR2 are SGHAT and FQNNGV. Trimming took 5 bases from V and 8 from J, leaving 15 bases between them. CDR3 loop: CASSPTEIMGYTF. CDR3 DNA: TGTGCCAGCAGCCCCACGGAGATTATGGGCTACACCTTC. Drawing the rest from reference TRBV11-2 and TRBJ1-2, the complete variable domain is EAGVAQSPRYKIIEKRQSVAFWCNPISGHATLYWYQQILGQGPKLLIQFQNNGVVDDSQLPKDRFSAERLKGVDSTLKIQPAKLEDSAVYLCASSPTEIMGYTFGSGTRLTVV.

Here the CDR3 DNA reads TGTGCCAGCAGTGAAAGCAGGGACACCGGGGAGCTGTTTTTT. Amino acid sequence: CASSESRDTGELFF. The chain has TRBV2 and TRBJ2-2, with D perhaps TRBD1 (5 bases). This CDR3 region has 14 residues. Trimming pared 2 bases from V and 3 bases from J, leaving 7 bases between. Per germline, CDR1 SNHLY and CDR2 FYNNEI.

This clone was observed a handful of times. This rearrangement joins TRBV7-2 to TRBJ1-5, with D perhaps matching TRBD1 (6 bases). CDR3 length: 15 residues. Looked up from germline, CDR1 is SGHTA and CDR2 is FQGNSA. The V and J ends lost 5 bases and 6 bases respectively, with 17 bases between them. This CDR3 is CASSRNQGNGQPQHF. The CDR3, as DNA: TGTGCCAGCAGCAGAAACCAGGGGAACGGTCAGCCCCAGCATTTT. Full variable domain (remainder filled in from reference TRBV7-2 and TRBJ1-5): GAGVSQSPSNKVTEKGKDVELRCDPISGHTALYWYRQSLGQGLEFLIYFQGNSAPDKSGLPSDRFSAERTGGSVSTLTIQRTQQEDSAVYLCASSRNQGNGQPQHFGDGTRLSIL.

The genes are TRBV18 and TRBJ1-6, with TRBD1 matching over 7 bases. V lost 3 bases to trimming and J lost 5 bases; unmatched junction nucleotides: 4. This CDR3 has 15 amino acids. Germline V gives CDR1 KGHSH, CDR2 LQKENI. Here the CDR3 DNA reads TGTGCCAGCTCACCCGGGACAGCGAATAATTCACCCCTCCACTTT. It yields the protein CASSPGTANNSPLHF. The whole variable domain, filled in from reference TRBV18 and TRBJ1-6, reads NAGVMQNPRHLVRRRGQEARLRCSPMKGHSHVYWYRQLPEEGLKFMVYLQKENIIDESGMPKERFSAEFPKEGPSILRIQQVVRGDSAAYFCASSPGTANNSPLHFGNGTRLTVT.

The chain links TRBV7-9 to TRBJ1-5; TRBD1 agrees at 7 bases. V lost 5 bases, J lost 4 bases, and 5 bases stayed unmatched. Looked up from germline, CDR1 is SEHNR and CDR2 is FQNEAQ (reference sequence). The CDR3 runs to 14 residues. The chain's CDR3 is CASSDTGVNQPQHF. In DNA form, the CDR3 reads TGTGCCAGCAGCGATACAGGGGTGAATCAGCCCCAGCATTTT.

This clone was counted a few times. The V call is TRBV6-5, the J call TRBJ1-1, with D tentatively TRBD1 (5 bases). This CDR3 is 14 amino acids long. Germline CDR1 is MNHEY and CDR2 is SVGAGI. V lost 5 bases and J 1 base, leaving 11 bases between the germline ends. The CDR3 bases are TGTGCCAGCAGTCTGACCGACAGGAACACTGAAGCTTTCTTT. Translation: CASSLTDRNTEAFF.